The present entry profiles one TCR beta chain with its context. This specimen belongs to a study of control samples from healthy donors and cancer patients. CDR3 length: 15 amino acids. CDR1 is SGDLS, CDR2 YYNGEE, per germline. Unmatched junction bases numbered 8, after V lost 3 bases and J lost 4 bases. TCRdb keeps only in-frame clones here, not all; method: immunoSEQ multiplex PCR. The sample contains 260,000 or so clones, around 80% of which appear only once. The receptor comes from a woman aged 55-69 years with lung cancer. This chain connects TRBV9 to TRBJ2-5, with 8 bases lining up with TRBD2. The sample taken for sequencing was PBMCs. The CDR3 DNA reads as TGTGCCAGCAGCGGACCCCGGGGGGGCCCAGAGACCCAGTACTTC. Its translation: CASSGPRGGPETQYF.